These T cell receptor beta chains were read from a single sample in a study of memory CD4+ T cells and cytomegalovirus serostatus. Method: immunoSEQ multiplex PCR; TCRdb's copy keeps in-frame clones and lacks some. Among tens of thousands of clones, approximately 80% were seen once, and the ten largest hold roughly 1.1%. What was sequenced was memory CD4+ T cells from blood. These receptors were taken from an adult in good health and CMV-seronegative. Both conserved end residues are part of each CDR3. The D gene is left open where the match is weak. Expanded clones get a size class; other rows say once, few or many, or leave the size out.

D	J	V	size	DNA	CDR3
TRBD2	TRBJ2-7	TRBV15	once	TGTGCCACCAGCAGCCTAGCGGGCTCCTACGAGCAGTACTTC	CATSSLAGSYEQYF
.	TRBJ1-1	TRBV29-1	.	TGCAGCGTTGCCAGGGACGCGAACACTGAAGCTTTCTTT	CSVARDANTEAFF
TRBD1	TRBJ2-7	TRBV11-3	.	TGTGCCAGCAGCCCAACGACAGGGGCCACCTACGAGCAGTACTTC	CASSPTTGATYEQYF
.	TRBJ2-2	TRBV7-2	.	TGTGCCAGCAGCTTAGGTAGCGGAAGGACCGGGGAGCTGTTTTTT	CASSLGSGRTGELFF
.	TRBJ2-2	TRBV5-4	.	TGTGCCAGCAGCTTGGAGGACGTCGGGGAGCTGTTTTTT	CASSLEDVGELFF
.	TRBJ1-2	TRBV11-2	few	TGTGCCAGCAGCTTAGTTGTGGGGGGCGACTATGGCTACACCTTC	CASSLVVGGDYGYTF
.	TRBJ2-1	TRBV30	.	TGTGCCTGGGTTGACAGTGGAAATGAGCAGTTCTTC	CAWVDSGNEQFF
.	TRBJ1-2	TRBV6-1	few	TGTGCCAGCAAAACGGGCCGCTATGGCTACACCTTC	CASKTGRYGYTF
.	TRBJ1-1	TRBV4-3	.	TGCGCCAGCAGCCCAGGGAACACTGAAGCTTTCTTT	CASSPGNTEAFF
TRBD1	TRBJ2-1	TRBV4-1	.	TGCGCCAGCAGCCAAGTGGGCAGGGGGCATAACAATGAGCAGTTCTTC	CASSQVGRGHNNEQFF
TRBD2	TRBJ2-1	TRBV7-3	.	TGTGCCAGCAGCTTGAATAGCGGGGCCTACAATGAGCAGTTCTTC	CASSLNSGAYNEQFF
.	TRBJ2-1	TRBV5-4	.	TGTGCCAGCAGCTTCACGGATTACAATGAGCAGTTCTTC	CASSFTDYNEQFF
TRBD1	TRBJ1-2	TRBV5-4	.	TGTGCCAGCAGCTTGGACCGGACAGGGGGAAACTATGGCTACACCTTC	CASSLDRTGGNYGYTF
TRBD1	TRBJ2-5	TRBV5-8	.	TGTGCCACCAACAGGGGTCTGTTTGGAGAGACCCAGTACTTC	CATNRGLFGETQYF
.	TRBJ2-2	TRBV19	.	TGTGCCAGTAGTTCAGCAGGGGGGAGCACCGGGGAGCTGTTTTTT	CASSSAGGSTGELFF
TRBD1	TRBJ2-3	TRBV5-4	.	TGTGCCAGCAGACGGGACAGGGGAAGCACAGATACGCAGTATTTT	CASRRDRGSTDTQYF
.	TRBJ1-5	TRBV5-5	few	TGTGCCAGCAGCTTATCTGGGGGTAATAGCAATCAGCCCCAGCATTTT	CASSLSGGNSNQPQHF
.	TRBJ2-5	TRBV5-6	once	TGTGCCAGCAGCTTGTATCCGGGACGAGAGACCCAGTACTTC	CASSLYPGRETQYF
TRBD1	TRBJ2-5	TRBV19	.	TGTGCCAGTAGTACGAGGGACAGGGAGACGACCCAGTACTTC	CASSTRDRETTQYF
.	TRBJ1-1	TRBV6-1	.	TGTGCCAGCAGTTCGGGGAGGAACACTGAAGCTTTCTTT	CASSSGRNTEAFF
.	TRBJ2-7	TRBV13	once	TGTGCCAGCAGCCCAACGAATCGGGCCTCCCTGGTCCACGGGCAGTACTTC	CASSPTNRASLVHGQYF
TRBD1	TRBJ1-1	TRBV6-5	.	TGTGCCAGCAGGGACTACAGGGGGTTAAAAGCTTTCTTT	CASRDYRGLKAFF
.	TRBJ2-6	TRBV19	.	TGTGCCAGTACTTTGTTAGGGCAGGGTCGCGCCAACGTCCTGACTTTC	CASTLLGQGRANVLTF
.	TRBJ2-2	TRBV7-3	.	TGTGCCAGCAGCTCCGCTCAGACAGCCGGGGAGCTGTTTTTT	CASSSAQTAGELFF
TRBD2	TRBJ2-3	TRBV7-2	.	TGTGCCAGCAGCTTAGATGGTGGACCGGGACTAGCCGCAGATACGCAGTATTTT	CASSLDGGPGLAADTQYF
TRBD2	TRBJ2-5	TRBV4-3	few	TGCGCCAGCAGCCCGGGACTAGCCCAAGAGACCCAGTACTTC	CASSPGLAQETQYF
TRBD1	TRBJ2-6	TRBV7-6	.	TGTGCCAGCAGCTTAAACAGGGGGCGTACTGGGGCCAACGTCCTGACTTTC	CASSLNRGRTGANVLTF
TRBD1	TRBJ2-7	TRBV6-6	.	TGTGCCAGCAGTCAAGGACAGGGTGGTTTGCGGGAGCAGTACTTC	CASSQGQGGLREQYF
.	TRBJ1-2	TRBV19	.	TGTGCCAGTACTCCGGCTCCGGGCCTCACGATGGGTGGCTACACCTTC	CASTPAPGLTMGGYTF
.	TRBJ2-5	TRBV5-6	.	TGTGCCAGCGAACTCGGGGTAGAAGGAGAGACCCAGTACTTC	CASELGVEGETQYF
.	TRBJ1-2	TRBV19	few	TGTGCCAGTAGCTCGCCGGAAAACTATGGCTACACCTTC	CASSSPENYGYTF
.	TRBJ2-1	TRBV5-6	few	TGTGCCAGCAGCGGGGGTTGGGGGAATGAGCAGTTCTTC	CASSGGWGNEQFF
.	TRBJ1-1	TRBV6-6	few	TGTGCCAGCAGATATCCGGGGGGCCTGAGCACTGAAGCTTTCTTT	CASRYPGGLSTEAFF
.	TRBJ2-1	TRBV7-8	.	TGTGCCAGCAGCTTAACCGGAACCGTCTACAATGAGCAGTTCTTC	CASSLTGTVYNEQFF
.	TRBJ2-7	TRBV6-5	once	TGTGCCAGCACCCCCGCGGGACGGTACGAGCAGTACTTC	CASTPAGRYEQYF
TRBD1	TRBJ1-1	TRBV10-1	few	TGCGCCAGCAGTGAGATCAGGGGGGTGGCGGAAGCTTTCTTT	CASSEIRGVAEAFF
.	TRBJ2-1	TRBV18	.	TGTGCCAGCTCACCTTTGACGGGAAACTACAATGAGCAGTTCTTC	CASSPLTGNYNEQFF
TRBD1	TRBJ2-7	TRBV2	.	TGTGCCAGCTCTGGACAGGGCAGCTCCTACGAGCAGTACTTC	CASSGQGSSYEQYF
.	TRBJ2-5	TRBV20-1	once	TGCAGTGCGTATGTTCGGGAGACCCAGTACTTC	CSAYVRETQYF
.	TRBJ1-6	TRBV4-3	.	TGCGCCAGCAGCCAAGTTACGCGGAATTCACCCCTCCACTTT	CASSQVTRNSPLHF
.	TRBJ2-5	TRBV7-9	once	TGTGCCAGCAGCCCTAGGGGGGGGGCCCGGGAGGAGCAGTACTTC	CASSPRGGAREEQYF
TRBD1	TRBJ1-1	TRBV7-9	.	TGTGCCAGCAAAAAATCGGACAGGGGGACTGAAGCTTTCTTT	CASKKSDRGTEAFF
TRBD2	TRBJ2-7	TRBV2	.	TGTGCCAGCAGGGAACGACTAGCGGGCCACTCCTACGAGCAGTACTTC	CASRERLAGHSYEQYF
.	TRBJ2-1	TRBV6-4	.	TGTGCCAGCAGCAACGGGTGGAGGGAGCAGTTCTTC	CASSNGWREQFF
.	TRBJ2-1	TRBV27	once	TGTGCCAGCAGTTTAAGGCCCAGCGGAGCGAGCTCCTACAATGAGCAGTTCTTC	CASSLRPSGASSYNEQFF